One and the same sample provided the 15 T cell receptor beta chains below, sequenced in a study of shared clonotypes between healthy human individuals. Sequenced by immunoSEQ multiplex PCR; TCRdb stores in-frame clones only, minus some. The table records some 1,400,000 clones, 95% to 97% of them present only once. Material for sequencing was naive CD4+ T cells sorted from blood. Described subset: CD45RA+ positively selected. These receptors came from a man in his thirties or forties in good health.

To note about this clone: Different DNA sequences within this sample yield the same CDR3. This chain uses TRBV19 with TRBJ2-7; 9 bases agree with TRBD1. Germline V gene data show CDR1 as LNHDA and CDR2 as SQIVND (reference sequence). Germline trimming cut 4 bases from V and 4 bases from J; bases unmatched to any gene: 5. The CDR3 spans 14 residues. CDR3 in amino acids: CASSTRGQGYEQYF. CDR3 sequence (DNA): TGTGCCAGTAGTACAAGGGGACAGGGTTACGAGCAGTACTTC.

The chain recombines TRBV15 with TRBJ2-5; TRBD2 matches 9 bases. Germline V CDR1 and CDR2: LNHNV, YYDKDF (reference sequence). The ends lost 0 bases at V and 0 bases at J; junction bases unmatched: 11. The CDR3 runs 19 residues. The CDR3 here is CATSRDLFWASGDQETQYF. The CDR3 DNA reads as TGTGCCACCAGCAGAGATCTATTTTGGGCTAGCGGGGACCAAGAGACCCAGTACTTC.

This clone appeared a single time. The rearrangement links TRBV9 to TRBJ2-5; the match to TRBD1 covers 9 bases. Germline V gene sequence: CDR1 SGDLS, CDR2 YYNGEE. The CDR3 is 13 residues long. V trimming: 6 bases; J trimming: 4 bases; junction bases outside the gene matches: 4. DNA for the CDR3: TGTGCCAGCACCCCGGACAGGGGAGAGACCCAGTACTTC. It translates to CASTPDRGETQYF.

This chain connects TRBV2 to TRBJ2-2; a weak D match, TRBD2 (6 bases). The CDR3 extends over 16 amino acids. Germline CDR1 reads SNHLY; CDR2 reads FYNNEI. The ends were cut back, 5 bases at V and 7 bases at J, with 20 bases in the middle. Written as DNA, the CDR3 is TGTGCCAGCAGTCCTCCGGGACTCTTTACGGACGGGGAGCTGTTTTTT. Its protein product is CASSPPGLFTDGELFF.

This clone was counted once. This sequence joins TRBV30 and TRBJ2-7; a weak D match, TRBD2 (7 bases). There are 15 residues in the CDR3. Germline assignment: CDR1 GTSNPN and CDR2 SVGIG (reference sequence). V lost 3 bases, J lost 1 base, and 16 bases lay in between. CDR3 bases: TGTGCCTGGAGGGCCGGACTAGGGGGATCCTACGAGCAGTACTTC. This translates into CAWRAGLGGSYEQYF.

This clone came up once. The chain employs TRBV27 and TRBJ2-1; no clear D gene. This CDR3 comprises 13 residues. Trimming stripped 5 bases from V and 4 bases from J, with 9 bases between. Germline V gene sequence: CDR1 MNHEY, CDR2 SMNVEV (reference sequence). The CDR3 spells CASSRPFYNEQFF. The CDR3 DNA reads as TGTGCCAGCAGTCGCCCTTTTTACAATGAGCAGTTCTTC.

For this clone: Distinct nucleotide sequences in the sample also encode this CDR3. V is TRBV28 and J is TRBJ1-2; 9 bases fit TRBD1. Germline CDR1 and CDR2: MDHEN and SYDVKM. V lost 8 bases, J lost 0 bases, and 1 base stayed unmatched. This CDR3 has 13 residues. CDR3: CASRDRANYGYTF. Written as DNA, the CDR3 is TGTGCCAGCCGGGACAGGGCTAACTATGGCTACACCTTC.

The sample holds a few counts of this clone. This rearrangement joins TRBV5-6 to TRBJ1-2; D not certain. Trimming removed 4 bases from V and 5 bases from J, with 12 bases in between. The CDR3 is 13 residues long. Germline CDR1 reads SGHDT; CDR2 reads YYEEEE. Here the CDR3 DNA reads TGTGCCAGCAGCCGTGGAGAGCGGTATGGCTACACCTTC. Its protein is CASSRGERYGYTF.

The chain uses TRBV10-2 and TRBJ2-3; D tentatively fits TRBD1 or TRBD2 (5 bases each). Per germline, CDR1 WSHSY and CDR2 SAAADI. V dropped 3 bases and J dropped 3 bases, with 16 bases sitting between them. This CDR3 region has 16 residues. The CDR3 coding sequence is TGCGCCAGCAGTGACTCCCGGGGCACCCTAACAGATACGCAGTATTTT. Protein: CASSDSRGTLTDTQYF.

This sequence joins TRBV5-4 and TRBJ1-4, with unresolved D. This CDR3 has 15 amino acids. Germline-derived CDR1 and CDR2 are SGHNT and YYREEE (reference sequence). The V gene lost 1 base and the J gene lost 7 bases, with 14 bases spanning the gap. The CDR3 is CASSLSQAWGEKLFF. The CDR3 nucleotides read TGTGCCAGCAGCTTGAGTCAGGCATGGGGTGAAAAACTGTTTTTT.

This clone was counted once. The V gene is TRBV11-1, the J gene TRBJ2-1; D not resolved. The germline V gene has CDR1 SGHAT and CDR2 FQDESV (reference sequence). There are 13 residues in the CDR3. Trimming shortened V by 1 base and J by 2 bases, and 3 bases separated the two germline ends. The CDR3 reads CASSLGPYNEQFF. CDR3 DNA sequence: TGTGCCAGCAGCTTAGGCCCCTACAATGAGCAGTTCTTC.

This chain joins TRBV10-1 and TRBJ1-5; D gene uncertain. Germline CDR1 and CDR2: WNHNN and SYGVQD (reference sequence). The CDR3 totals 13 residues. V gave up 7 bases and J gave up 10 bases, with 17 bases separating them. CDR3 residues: CASIPDERGPQHF. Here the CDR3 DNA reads TGCGCCAGCATCCCGGACGAACGCGGACCCCAGCATTTT.

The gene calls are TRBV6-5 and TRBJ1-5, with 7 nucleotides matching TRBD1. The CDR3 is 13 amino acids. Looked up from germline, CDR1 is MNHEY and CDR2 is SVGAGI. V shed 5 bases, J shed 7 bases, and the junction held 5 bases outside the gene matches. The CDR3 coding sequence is TGTGCCAGCAGTATGACAGGGCAACAGCCCCAGCATTTT. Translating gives CASSMTGQQPQHF.

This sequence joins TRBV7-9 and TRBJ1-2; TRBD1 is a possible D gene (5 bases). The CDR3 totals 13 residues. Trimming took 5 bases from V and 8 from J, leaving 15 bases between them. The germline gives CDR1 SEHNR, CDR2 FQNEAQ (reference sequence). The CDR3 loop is CASSPGTSDGYTF. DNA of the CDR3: TGTGCCAGCAGCCCAGGGACCAGCGACGGCTACACCTTC.

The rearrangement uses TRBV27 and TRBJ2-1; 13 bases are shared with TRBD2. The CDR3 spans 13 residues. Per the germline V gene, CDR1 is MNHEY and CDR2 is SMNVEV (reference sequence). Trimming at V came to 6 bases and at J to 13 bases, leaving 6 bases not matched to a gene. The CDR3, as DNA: TGTGCCAGCAGACCCGGGACTAGCGGGAACCAGTTCTTC. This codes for CASRPGTSGNQFF.